This TCR beta chain was found in a study of blood T cell repertoires in COVID-19. This CDR3 has 16 residues. Germline V gene sequence: CDR1 SGHVS, CDR2 FQNEAQ. The V end was cut by 0 bases, the J end by 2 bases, with 11 bases between. In terms of age and location, participants ranged from roughly 18 to 95 years and lived in roughly 22 US areas. The table came from immunoSEQ multiplex PCR; TCRdb's copy has only in-frame clones and leaves some out. The table shows about 170,000 clones, with approximately 79% occurring only once. The rearrangement links TRBV7-8 to TRBJ2-1; D is undetermined. The TCR comes from a woman in her 70s in a cohort exposed to, infected with or recovered from COVID-19 (not recorded which). The sequenced sample was PBMCs or T cells enriched from blood (not recorded which). CDR3 nucleotides: TGTGCCAGCAGCTTAGCGCCGAGCAACGCCTACAATGAGCAGTTCTTC. This encodes CASSLAPSNAYNEQFF. Full variable domain (remainder filled in from reference TRBV7-8 and TRBJ2-1): GAGVSQSPRYKVAKRGQDVALRCDPISGHVSLFWYQQALGQGPEFLTYFQNEAQLDKSGLPSDRFFAERPEGSVSTLKIQRTQQEDSAVYLCASSLAPSNAYNEQFFGPGTRLTVL.